The clone carrying this T cell receptor beta chain was seen repeatedly, ten times or more. The target antigen is unknown. The data were obtained in a study of read filtering for tumor transcriptome and immune sequencing. About the research overall: IR-seq gave about 3.5 to 10.27 million TCR reads per sample; RNA-seq gave about 75 to 1,300.

Findings of the study overall: Compared with RNA-seq, IR-seq gave much higher clonotype depth and reliability. In IR-seq, single-read clonotypes were about 80% of clonotypes but approximately 4% of reads.

The library was built from about 400 ng RNA with molecular barcoded adaptors for alpha/delta and beta/gamma chains. Using its own MiXCR run on the reads, TCRdb lists one record per CDR3 protein. The top ten hold more than 6.5% of the sample, which has some 130,000 distinct CDR3 sequences, roughly 13% seen once. Germline V gene lookup returns CDR1 MNHNS and CDR2 SASEGT. The V end lost 2 bases, the J end lost 7 bases, and 8 bases lay between the germline ends. The CDR3 loop spans 13 amino acids. Sequenced: a population of CD138-negative cells sorted from bone marrow. The J gene is TRBJ2-2, the V gene TRBV6-1; TRBD1 or TRBD2 may be the D gene (5 bases each). This sequence was found in a donor at least 40 years old with multiple myeloma. The CDR3 DNA sequence: TGTGCCAGCAGTGAACGGGGCAGCGGGGAGCTGTTTTTT. This translates into CASSERGSGELFF.